The 23 T cell receptor beta chains below were found in one sample sequenced in a study of blood T cell repertoires in COVID-19. Here immunoSEQ multiplex PCR was the method, and the copy in TCRdb shows in-frame clones only, minus some. The table includes about 350,000 clones, roughly 87% detected once. The sequencing sample was made of peripheral blood. The receptors here all came from a man aged 25-45 years with COVID-19, enrolled during active disease.

The chain couples TRBV27 to TRBJ2-1; 7 bases fit TRBD2. J gave up 4 bases and V 6 bases, and 12 bases lay outside the gene matches. The CDR3 runs 16 residues. Germline CDR1 is MNHEY and CDR2 is SMNVEV (reference sequence). CDR3 in DNA: TGTGCCAGCAGCCCCCGCTGGACTAGTGGGTACAATGAGCAGTTCTTC. Protein: CASSPRWTSGYNEQFF.

The gene calls are TRBV28 and TRBJ1-2, with D possibly TRBD1 on 5 matching bases. This CDR3 region has 13 residues. Trimming took off 5 bases at V and 5 bases at J, with 12 bases between the two ends. CDR1 and CDR2 from the germline V gene are MDHEN and SYDVKM. Here the CDR3 reads CASSVGPGYGYTF. Here the CDR3 DNA reads TGTGCCAGCAGTGTAGGGCCAGGGTATGGCTACACCTTC.

V usage is TRBV7-2 and J usage is TRBJ1-1; weak D call: TRBD1 (6 bases). The length of the CDR3 is 16 residues. With 3 bases removed from V and 0 bases from J, the gap between germline ends came to 14 bases. The germline gives CDR1 SGHTA, CDR2 FQGNSA. Here the CDR3 DNA reads TGTGCCAGCAGCTTGCTGTTCGACAGGATGAACACTGAAGCTTTCTTT. Protein product: CASSLLFDRMNTEAFF.

V usage is TRBV5-1 and J usage is TRBJ2-2; a weak D match, TRBD1 (6 bases). The length of the CDR3 is 15 residues. Germline CDR1 SGHRS, CDR2 YFSETQ. V was shortened by 4 bases and J by 6 bases, with 16 bases between the two germline ends. DNA of the CDR3: TGCGCCAGCAGCCTACAGGGCGGCAAAGCCGGGGAGCTGTTTTTT. Its translation: CASSLQGGKAGELFF.

The V call is TRBV20-1, the J call TRBJ1-2, with a weak D call TRBD1 (5 bases). Trimming cost V 3 bases and J 6 bases, with 17 bases left between them. The CDR3 runs 14 residues. The V gene's germline CDR1 is DFQATT and CDR2 SNEGSKA (reference sequence). The CDR3 bases are TGCAGTGCTAGTATGGTAGGGGATCGGAATGGCTACACCTTC. The encoded protein is CSASMVGDRNGYTF.

This clone was counted once. V and J are TRBV6-6 and TRBJ2-2; possibly TRBD1 for D (6 bases). The V gene's germline CDR1 is MNHNY and CDR2 SVGAGI (reference sequence). V dropped 5 bases and J dropped 6 bases, with 22 bases sitting between them. The CDR3 sequence is 17 residues long. CDR3 in amino acids: CASSLPQTGDLPGELFF. The CDR3 nucleotides are TGTGCCAGCAGTCTCCCCCAGACAGGCGATTTACCCGGGGAGCTGTTTTTT.

The chain combines TRBV7-2 with TRBJ1-3; TRBD1 agrees at 10 bases. Germline V gene data show CDR1 as SGHTA and CDR2 as FQGNSA. The CDR3 has 15 residues. Trimming removed 7 bases from V and 4 bases from J; junction bases left unmatched: 7. In DNA form, the CDR3 reads TGTGCCAGCACCAGACAGGGGGCGGACGGAAACACCATATATTTT. Its translation is CASTRQGADGNTIYF.

The chain combines TRBV4-1 with TRBJ1-3, with D unresolved. The CDR3 covers 16 residues. V was pared by 4 bases and J by 0 bases, with 13 bases between. Germline V gene data show CDR1 as MGHRA and CDR2 as YSYEKL. As DNA, the CDR3 is TGCGCCAGCAGCCGCCGTGAGTCGAGCTCTGGAAACACCATATATTTT. Residues: CASSRRESSSGNTIYF.

This chain joins TRBV6-2 or TRBV6-3 and TRBJ1-2; TRBD1 aligns across 9 bases. V was clipped by 1 base and J by 8 bases; unmatched bases: 14. Germline loops: CDR1 MNHEY, CDR2 SVGEGT. There are 17 residues in the CDR3. The CDR3 spells CASSYYPVGQGIRGYTF. Written as DNA, the CDR3 is TGTGCCAGCAGTTACTATCCGGTGGGACAGGGTATCCGCGGCTACACCTTC.

V usage is TRBV7-2 and J usage is TRBJ1-3, with D perhaps matching TRBD1 (6 bases). CDR3 length: 15 residues. Trimming stripped 7 bases from V and 0 bases from J, with 13 bases between. The V gene's germline CDR1 is SGHTA and CDR2 FQGNSA. CDR3 region: CASNLPGASGNTIYF. The CDR3 region has the DNA TGTGCCAGCAATCTACCAGGGGCCTCTGGAAACACCATATATTTT.

V is TRBV19 and J is TRBJ1-5, with D possibly matching TRBD1 (5 bases). V was cut by 7 bases and J by 0 bases, with 13 bases left in between. Germline V gene sequence: CDR1 LNHDA, CDR2 SQIVND (reference sequence). CDR3 length: 15 amino acids. The CDR3 coding sequence is TGTGCCAGTATCGGACATATACTTAGCAATCAGCCCCAGCATTTT. Its protein is CASIGHILSNQPQHF.

This chain links TRBV6-5 with TRBJ2-7, with D tentatively TRBD2 (6 bases). Germline CDR1 reads MNHEY; CDR2 reads SVGAGI. The CDR3 has 14 amino acids. Trimming removed 6 bases from V and 0 bases from J, with 12 bases in between. For the CDR3, the DNA is TGTGCCAGCAGCTTGGGACTCGCCTCCTACGAGCAGTACTTC. Translation: CASSLGLASYEQYF.

V gene TRBV30 combines with J gene TRBJ2-7; 7 bases agree with TRBD1. Looked up from germline, CDR1 is GTSNPN and CDR2 is SVGIG (reference sequence). V lost 2 bases and J lost 5; bases outside the gene matches: 12. This CDR3 is 15 amino acids long. The CDR3 here is CAWSLRQGSKNEQYF. In DNA form, the CDR3 reads TGTGCCTGGAGTCTAAGACAGGGTAGTAAGAACGAGCAGTACTTC.

The chain links TRBV7-2 to TRBJ2-5, with 8 bases that match TRBD1. The ends lost 5 bases at V and 6 bases at J; junction bases unmatched: 5. Germline loops: CDR1 SGHTA, CDR2 FQGNSA. CDR3 length equals 13 residues. CDR3 in amino acids: CASSRQGWQTQYF. As DNA, the CDR3 is TGTGCCAGCAGCCGACAGGGGTGGCAGACCCAGTACTTC.

This sequence joins TRBV29-1 and TRBJ2-7, with D maybe TRBD2 (7 bases). Trimming pared 1 base from V and 3 bases from J, leaving 16 bases between. This CDR3 comprises 15 residues. CDR1 is SQVTM and CDR2 is ANQGSEA in the germline V gene. CDR3 loop: CSVEGGGGGGYEQYF. As DNA, the CDR3 is TGCAGCGTTGAAGGGGGCGGGGGCGGTGGCTACGAGCAGTACTTC.

The genes are TRBV2 and TRBJ2-7, with no clear D. Trimming cost V 0 bases and J 2 bases, with 17 bases left between them. The germline V gene encodes CDR1 SNHLY and CDR2 FYNNEI. There are 17 residues in the CDR3. CDR3 nucleotides: TGTGCCAGCAGTGAAGCGCCAAGCTCTGCAGAGGCCTACGAGCAGTACTTC. It encodes CASSEAPSSAEAYEQYF. The full variable domain, in which reference TRBV2 and TRBJ2-7 provide the parts outside the CDR3, is EPEVTQTPSHQVTQMGQEVILRCVPISNHLYFYWYRQILGQKVEFLVSFYNNEISEKSEIFDDQFSVERPDGSNFTLKIRSTKLEDSAMYFCASSEAPSSAEAYEQYFGPGTRLTVT.

This rearrangement joins TRBV15 to TRBJ2-7, with 7 bases matching TRBD2. J lost 2 bases, V lost 4 bases, and 2 bases had no gene match. The germline V gene has CDR1 LNHNV and CDR2 YYDKDF (reference sequence). The CDR3 runs 13 residues. DNA for the CDR3: TGTGCCACCAGCAATGGGGGGGCCTACGAGCAGTACTTC. Its protein product is CATSNGGAYEQYF. Supplemented by reference TRBV15 and TRBJ2-7, the full variable domain reads DAMVIQNPRYQVTQFGKPVTLSCSQTLNHNVMYWYQQKSSQAPKLLFHYYDKDFNNEADTPDNFQSRRPNTSFCFLDIRSPGLGDTAMYLCATSNGGAYEQYFGPGTRLTVT.

This chain uses TRBV28 with TRBJ1-4; maybe TRBD1 (6 bases). The CDR3 is 13 residues long. The germline CDR1 and CDR2 sequences are MDHEN and SYDVKM. V was trimmed by 7 bases and J by 3 bases, leaving 9 bases between them. This chain's CDR3 is CASNSGANEKLFF. The CDR3 nucleotides read TGTGCCAGCAATTCAGGGGCTAATGAAAAACTGTTTTTT.

The chain couples TRBV21-1 to TRBJ2-5; the table's D call, TRBD2, has no DNA check behind it. TRBV21-1 is deemed a pseudogene. The CDR3 is 19 residues long. The CDR3 here is CASSKGARSVSGVQETQYF. CDR3 nucleotide sequence: TGTGCCAGCAGCAAAGGAGCGCGGTCTGTTTCTGGCGTACAAGAGACCCAGTACTTC.

The chain is built from TRBV7-3 and TRBJ2-5, with a possible D match to TRBD2 (5 bases). The CDR3 runs to 13 residues. Trimming removed 4 bases at V and 5 bases at J, with 11 bases between. Looked up from germline, CDR1 is SGHTA and CDR2 is FQGTGA. CDR3 amino acids: CASSSRGWETQYF. CDR3 coding DNA: TGTGCCAGCAGCTCACGGGGTTGGGAGACCCAGTACTTC.

The CDR3 here is CSVLRQGHEQYF. CDR3 sequence (DNA): TGCAGCGTTCTACGACAGGGCCACGAGCAGTACTTC. This chain uses TRBV29-1 with TRBJ2-7; 7 bases agree with TRBD1. Germline trimming cut 5 bases from V and 5 bases from J; bases unmatched to any gene: 6. Germline V CDR1 and CDR2: SQVTM, ANQGSEA. This CDR3 has 12 amino acids.

The rearrangement links TRBV4-3 to TRBJ1-5, with D possibly being TRBD1 (5 bases). Trimming cost V 0 bases and J 4 bases, with 13 bases left between them. Per the germline V gene, CDR1 is LGHNA and CDR2 is YSLEER. The CDR3 extends over 16 amino acids. Written as DNA, the CDR3 is TGCGCCAGCAGCCAAGAGGTGTGGGGGGGGAATCAGCCCCAGCATTTT. Translation gives CASSQEVWGGNQPQHF.

V gene TRBV11-2 combines with J gene TRBJ1-2; 7 bases are shared with TRBD1. This CDR3 region has 14 residues. Germline assignment: CDR1 SGHAT and CDR2 FQNNGV. V was clipped by 1 base and J by 5 bases; unmatched bases: 4. The CDR3 protein is CASSLGSGQYGYTF. The CDR3 region has the DNA TGTGCCAGCAGCTTAGGTTCGGGACAGTATGGCTACACCTTC. Full variable domain (rest looked up from reference TRBV11-2 and TRBJ1-2): EAGVAQSPRYKIIEKRQSVAFWCNPISGHATLYWYQQILGQGPKLLIQFQNNGVVDDSQLPKDRFSAERLKGVDSTLKIQPAKLEDSAVYLCASSLGSGQYGYTFGSGTRLTVV.